The present entry profiles one T cell receptor beta chain with its context. Its cognate antigen is unknown. CDR1 is ENHRY, CDR2 SYGVKD, per germline. The CDR3 consists of 16 residues. Deletions cut 7 bases from V and 6 bases from J, with 22 bases between. This record comes from a study of Ad26.COV2.S vaccination and SARS-CoV-2 variants. Study details: Ad26.COV2.S given intramuscularly, once or twice 56 days apart.

The data were produced by immunoSEQ multiplex PCR, yet TCRdb's version contains in-frame clones alone and is incomplete. Of some 480,000 clones in the sample, roughly nine tenths are singletons; the top ten hold roughly 12%. Study-wide findings and caveats: Spike-specific TCR breadth was greater in vaccine than placebo recipients.

Treatment defined: over 15 received Ad26.COV2.S at low or high dose, single or two shots; several received placebo; per-sample allocation not given. Following the first vaccine or placebo injection, samples were taken on day 63. An Ad26 vector was used to express Wuhan-strain SARS-CoV-2 spike as the vaccine. The specimen was peripheral blood, collected in a trial of Ad26.COV2.S vaccine versus placebo. The chain joins TRBV10-3 to TRBJ2-1; either TRBD1 or TRBD2 may fit D (5 bases each). The source of this sequence is a person aged 18 to 59 who received the Ad26.COV2.S COVID-19 vaccine or a placebo. CDR3 residues: CAINNPGTPVGNEQFF. For the CDR3, the DNA is TGTGCCATCAATAACCCCGGGACGCCCGTGGGCAATGAGCAGTTCTTC.